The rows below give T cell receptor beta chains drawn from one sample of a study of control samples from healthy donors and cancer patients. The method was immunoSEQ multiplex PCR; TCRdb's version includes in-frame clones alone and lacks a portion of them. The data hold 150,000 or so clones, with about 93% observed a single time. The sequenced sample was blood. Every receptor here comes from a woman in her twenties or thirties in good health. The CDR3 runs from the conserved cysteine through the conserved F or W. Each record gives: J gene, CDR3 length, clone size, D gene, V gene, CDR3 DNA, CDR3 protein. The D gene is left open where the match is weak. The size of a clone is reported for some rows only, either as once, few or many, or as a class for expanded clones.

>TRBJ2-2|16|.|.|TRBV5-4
TGTGCCAGCAGCTTGGAGGGGGGCGCAAATACCGGGGAGCTGTTTTTT
CASSLEGGANTGELFF
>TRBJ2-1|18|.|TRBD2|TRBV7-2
TGTGCCAGCAGCTCCGCCCGACTAGCCCCCCTTGCGGTCAATGAGCAGTTCTTC
CASSSARLAPLAVNEQFF
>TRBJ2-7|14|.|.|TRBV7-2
TGTGCCAGCAGCTTAGTAGGTAGCGTCTACGAGCAGTACTTC
CASSLVGSVYEQYF
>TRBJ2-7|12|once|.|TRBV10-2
TGCGCCAGCCAGGGCGGTCCCTACGAGCAGTACTTC
CASQGGPYEQYF
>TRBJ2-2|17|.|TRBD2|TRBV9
TGTGCCAGCAGCTCAGCGGGAGGGCCTATGAGCACCGGGGAGCTGTTTTTT
CASSSAGGPMSTGELFF
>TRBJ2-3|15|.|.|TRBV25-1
TGTGCCAGCAGCCCCAGGGGCAGGATCACAGATACGCAGTATTTT
CASSPRGRITDTQYF
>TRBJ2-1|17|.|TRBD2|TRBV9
TGTGCCAGCAGCGACAAACTAGCGGGATTGAGTTACAATGAGCAGTTCTTC
CASSDKLAGLSYNEQFF
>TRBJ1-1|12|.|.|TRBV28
TGTGCCAGCAGTTCATCAGGGTATGAAGCTTTCTTT
CASSSSGYEAFF
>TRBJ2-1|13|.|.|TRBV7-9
TGTGCCAGCAACGGGCAGGGCCCCAATGAGCAGTTCTTC
CASNGQGPNEQFF
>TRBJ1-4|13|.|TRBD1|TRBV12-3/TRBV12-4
TGTGCCAGCCTTGGACAGGGGAGGGAAAAACTGTTTTTT
CASLGQGREKLFF
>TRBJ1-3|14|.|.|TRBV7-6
TGTGCCAGCAGCCTTAAGAGCTCTGGAAACACCATATATTTT
CASSLKSSGNTIYF
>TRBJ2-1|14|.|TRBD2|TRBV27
TGTGCCAGCAGCTACGGACTAGCGGGAAATGAGCAGTTCTTC
CASSYGLAGNEQFF
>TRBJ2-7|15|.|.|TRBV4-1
TGCGCCAGCAGCCCCCAGTACCCGCGGGTCTACGAGCAGTACTTC
CASSPQYPRVYEQYF
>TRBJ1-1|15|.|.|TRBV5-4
TGTGCCAGCAGCTTGGGGGACACACGGAACACTGAAGCTTTCTTT
CASSLGDTRNTEAFF
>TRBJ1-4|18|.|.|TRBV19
TGTGCCAGTAGTCGCCGACCCCCCATACAGGGCGTGGATGAAAAACTGTTTTTT
CASSRRPPIQGVDEKLFF
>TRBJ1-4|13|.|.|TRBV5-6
TGTGCCAGCAGCTTGGGGGGGTCTGAAAAACTGTTTTTT
CASSLGGSEKLFF
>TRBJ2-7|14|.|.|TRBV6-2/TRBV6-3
TGTGCCAGCAGTCCAGACAGCGAGACCTACGAGCAGTACTTC
CASSPDSETYEQYF
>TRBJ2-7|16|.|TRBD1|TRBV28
TGTGCCAGCAGTTTCCACCGGGACAGGGGGCAACACGAGCAGTACTTC
CASSFHRDRGQHEQYF
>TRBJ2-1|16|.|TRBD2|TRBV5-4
TGTGCCAGCAGCCAACGAGCGGGAGCCACCTACAATGAGCAGTTCTTC
CASSQRAGATYNEQFF
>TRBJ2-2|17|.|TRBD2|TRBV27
TGTGCCAGCAGTTTAGGCCTAGCGGGATGGGACACCGGGGAGCTGTTTTTT
CASSLGLAGWDTGELFF
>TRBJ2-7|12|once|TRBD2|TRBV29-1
TGCAGCGTCGGGGGGGGTAGCTCCGAGCAGTACTTC
CSVGGGSSEQYF
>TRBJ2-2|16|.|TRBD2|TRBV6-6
TGTGCCAGCAGTACCCCGACTAGCGGGGCTACCGGGGAGCTGTTTTTT
CASSTPTSGATGELFF
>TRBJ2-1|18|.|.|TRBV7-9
TGTGCCAGCAGCTTATGGAGACAGGGAGGGCTTTCCTACAATGAGCAGTTCTTC
CASSLWRQGGLSYNEQFF
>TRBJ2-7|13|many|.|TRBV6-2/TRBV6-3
TGTGCCAGCAGTACGGACGTAAGCTACGAGCAGTACTTC
CASSTDVSYEQYF
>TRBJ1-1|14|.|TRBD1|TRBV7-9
TGTGCCAGCAGCTTAGAAGGGACAGGGACTGATGCTTTCTTT
CASSLEGTGTDAFF
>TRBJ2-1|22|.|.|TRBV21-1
TGTGCCAGCAGCAAAGCACAGTTAGAGACAGGGTGGTCGGGACTAGCGTTTAATGAGCAGTTCTTC
CASSKAQLETGWSGLAFNEQFF
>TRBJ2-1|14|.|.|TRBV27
TGTGCCAGCAGTTTAGGGATGGAGGACAATGAGCAGTTCTTC
CASSLGMEDNEQFF
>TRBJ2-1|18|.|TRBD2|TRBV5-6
TGTGCCAGCAGCACTGGGACTAGCGGGATAAGCTCCTACAATGAGCAGTTCTTC
CASSTGTSGISSYNEQFF
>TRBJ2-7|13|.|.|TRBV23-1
TGCGCCAGCAGTCAAGCTGACCCGTACGAGCAGTACTTC
CASSQADPYEQYF
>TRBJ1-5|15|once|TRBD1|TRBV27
TGTGCCAGCAGTATCCGGACAGGGGTCAATCAGCCCCAGCATTTT
CASSIRTGVNQPQHF
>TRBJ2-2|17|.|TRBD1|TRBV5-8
TGTGCCAGCAGCTTGGCCAGAGGGGGCACGAACACCGGGGAGCTGTTTTTT
CASSLARGGTNTGELFF
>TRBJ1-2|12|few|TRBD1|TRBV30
TGTGCCTGCAGGACAGGGATCTATGGCTACACCTTC
CACRTGIYGYTF
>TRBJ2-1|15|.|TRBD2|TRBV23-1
TGCGCCAGCACCCCGGGACTAGCGGCGGACAATGAGCAGTTCTTC
CASTPGLAADNEQFF
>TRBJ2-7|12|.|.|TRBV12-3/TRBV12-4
TGTGCCAGCAGTTTTGCCAGTTACGAGCAGTACTTC
CASSFASYEQYF
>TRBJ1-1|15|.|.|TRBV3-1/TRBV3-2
TGTGCCAGCAGCCCGTCAACTATTCAGGGATCAGAAGCTTTCTTT
CASSPSTIQGSEAFF
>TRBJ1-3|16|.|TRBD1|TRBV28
TGTGCCAGCAGCAGTCCGGGACAGGGGCCCGGAAACACCATATATTTT
CASSSPGQGPGNTIYF
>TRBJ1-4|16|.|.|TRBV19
TGTGCCAGTAAGGTCGGCGGAGCCGCAACTAATGAAAAACTGTTTTTT
CASKVGGAATNEKLFF
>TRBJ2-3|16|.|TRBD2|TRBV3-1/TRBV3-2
TGTGCCAGCAGCCAAGTTTCCGGGAGGGACACAGATACGCAGTATTTT
CASSQVSGRDTDTQYF
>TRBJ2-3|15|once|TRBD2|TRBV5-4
TGTGCCAGCAGTAGACTAGCGGGAGAAACAGATACGCAGTATTTT
CASSRLAGETDTQYF